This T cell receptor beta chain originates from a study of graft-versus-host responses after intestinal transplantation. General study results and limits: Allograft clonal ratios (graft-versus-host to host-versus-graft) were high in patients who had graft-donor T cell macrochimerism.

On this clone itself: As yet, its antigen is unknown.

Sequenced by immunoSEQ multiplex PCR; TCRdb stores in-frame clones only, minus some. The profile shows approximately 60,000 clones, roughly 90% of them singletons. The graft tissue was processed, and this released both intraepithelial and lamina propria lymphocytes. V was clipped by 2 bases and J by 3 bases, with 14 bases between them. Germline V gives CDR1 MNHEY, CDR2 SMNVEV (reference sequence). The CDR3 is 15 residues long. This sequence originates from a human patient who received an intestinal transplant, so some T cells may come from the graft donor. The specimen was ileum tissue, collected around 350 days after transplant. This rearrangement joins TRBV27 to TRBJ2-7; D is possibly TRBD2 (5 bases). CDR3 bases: TGTGCCAGCAGTTTAGTTGGAGGACCCTTCTACGAGCAGTACTTC. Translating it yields CASSLVGGPFYEQYF.